This entry features one T cell receptor beta chain sequence. The source of the sample is a study of control samples from healthy donors and cancer patients. Sequenced by immunoSEQ multiplex PCR; TCRdb stores in-frame clones only, minus some. The table lists approximately 140,000 clones, about nine tenths of them singletons. The source is a woman between 25 and 40 years old in good health. The material sequenced was blood.

The DNA of the CDR3 is TGTGCCAGCAGCCCCGGGACAGGGGGCTACAATGAGCAGTTCTTC. This encodes CASSPGTGGYNEQFF. The V and J genes are TRBV14 and TRBJ2-1; TRBD1 matches 11 bases. V lost 4 bases and J lost 3; bases outside the gene matches: 2. The germline CDR1 and CDR2 sequences are SGHDN and FVKESK. This CDR3 comprises 15 residues.